The present TCR beta chain was sequenced within a study of blood T cells in healthy people across ages. The CDR3 totals 14 residues. This clonotype was counted a few times. Sequence at one end of the junction differs from germline and may be a read error. The use of a sample-barcoded 5' primer and a J-beta primer mix characterized a second PCR of about 7 to 12 cycles. TCRdb passed the 5' RACE reads through MiXCR, listing each CDR3 protein once. In the table there are about 500,000 distinct CDR3 sequences, more than 20% of which are singletons. This sample was also put to use in a study of T cells of mothers and their children. That paper notes: The study obtained over 8 million TCR beta CDR3 reads per mother and 2.5 million to 3 million per child.

This TCR was recovered from a boy aged 5-17 years in good health. The rearrangement links TRBV12-3 or TRBV12-4 to TRBJ1-1; D is undetermined. The source material was blood. The CDR3 sequence: CAGSLAQTSSEAFF. CDR3 DNA: TGTGCCGGCAGTTTAGCACAGACATCTTCTGAAGCTTTCTTT.